This T cell receptor beta chain was profiled in a study of early T cells in non-severe SARS-CoV-2 infection (dated by TCRdb to the early 2020s). Context from the whole study: Bulk RNA from unsorted whole blood was used for TCR sequencing, so alpha and beta chains could not be paired.

The library was built by means of 5' RACE. The sequencing machine was a NextSeq 500. To correct for sequencing error and PCR bias, the TCR library protocol tagged individual cDNA molecules with unique molecular identifiers. Both TCR alpha and beta chains were sequenced, and tight co-correlation was observed between alpha and beta sequence abundances in each sample. As for the original processing: Decombinator V4 was used to annotate TCR sequences for V gene, J gene and CDR3. TCRs were defined as expanded if a significant change between any two time points was detected under a Poisson model with p below 0.0001. TCR abundances were normalised to the total number of TCRs sequenced per sample and were expressed as counts per million. MAIT TCRs were defined by TRAV1-2 paired with TRAJ12, TRAJ20 or TRAJ33, and iNKT TCRs by TRAV10 paired with TRAJ18. VDJdb, accessed 1 November 2021, was searched for CMV, EBV and SARS-CoV-2 annotated TCRs, excluding TCRs annotated for multiple antigens. The raw public data were reprocessed by TCRdb itself: fastp quality trimming at Q25, MiXCR clonotype calling, in-frame beta chains only. Every entry covers one CDR3 protein and lists the most common genes and DNA from its rows. These V and J calls derive from TCRdb rather than the authors' analysis. This sample has over 50,000 distinct CDR3 sequences in its table, and approximately 8% of those were observed once. Together, the top ten hold approximately 4.6% of the sample.

On this clonotype: The specificity of this receptor is unknown. No base-level quality is on record; no much larger clone is a single base apart.

Overall study outcomes, separate from this receptor: VDJdb matching was skewed toward anti-spike CD8 responses and likely underestimated virus-specific expansions by missing private and CD4 specificities.

This was a case-control study nested in a cohort of healthcare workers in London, UK, who had nasopharyngeal swab PCR tests and blood samples taken every week. Healthcare workers were enrolled in the week of the UK lockdown, from 23 to 31 March 2020, and were followed every week for up to roughly 16 weeks. CDR1 and CDR2, per the germline V gene (reference sequence), are LNHDA and SQIVND. Including the terminal cysteine and phenylalanine, the CDR3 comprises 13 residues. Of the read, only the CDR3 DNA is kept; its 39 bases are in frame from base 1. Trimming at the junction amounts to 2 bases on V and 12 bases on J, and the germline ends lie 13 bases apart.

This chain joins TRBV19 to TRBJ1-4; the D gene cannot be resolved reliably. Sequencing used whole blood. The sequence was obtained from an adult who was a healthcare worker with PCR-confirmed SARS-CoV-2 infection or an uninfected control (not recorded which). Read as DNA, the sequence is TGTGCCAGTAGTATACGGCAGTCCCTACAACTGTTTTTT. Its protein is CASSIRQSLQLFF.